The entry below describes one TCR beta chain. This sample was taken from a study of blood T cell repertoires in COVID-19. Overall study: Sites in the United States, Italy and Spain provided acute and convalescent COVID-19 samples. Sample material is recorded as cDNA or gDNA derived from T cells, B-cell-depleted T cells, or PBMCs.

Source study methods: Estimated nucleated cell counts came from reference gene primer amplification. The method was immunoSEQ multiplex PCR; TCRdb's version includes in-frame clones alone and lacks a portion of them. Clone size and V and J calls were adopted from that table, with D and trimming inferred from the DNA. The sample yields 95,000 to 100,000 clones, roughly 89% seen once. Unmatched junction bases numbered 6, after V lost 1 base and J lost 0 bases. Looked up from germline, CDR1 is MGHRA and CDR2 is YSYEKL. This CDR3 contains 17 residues. Sequences were obtained from peripheral blood. V and J are TRBV4-1 and TRBJ2-7; TRBD1 agrees at 10 bases. This sequence originates from a human donor with COVID-19, enrolled during active disease. The donor label of this sample is uncertain. The CDR3 protein is CASSQVAGTGDSYEQYF. The CDR3 coding sequence is TGCGCCAGCAGCCAAGTTGCGGGGACAGGGGACTCCTACGAGCAGTACTTC.